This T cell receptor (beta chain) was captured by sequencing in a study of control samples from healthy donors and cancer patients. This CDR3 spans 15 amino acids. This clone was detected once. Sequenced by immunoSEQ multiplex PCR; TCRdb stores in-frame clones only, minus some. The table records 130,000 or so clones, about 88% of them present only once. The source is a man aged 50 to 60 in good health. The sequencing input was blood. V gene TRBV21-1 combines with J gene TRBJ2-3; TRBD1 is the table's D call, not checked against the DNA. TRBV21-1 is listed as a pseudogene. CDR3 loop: CASSPGTQRTDTQYF. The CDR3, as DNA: TGTGCCAGCAGCCCCGGGACACAACGCACAGATACGCAGTATTTT.